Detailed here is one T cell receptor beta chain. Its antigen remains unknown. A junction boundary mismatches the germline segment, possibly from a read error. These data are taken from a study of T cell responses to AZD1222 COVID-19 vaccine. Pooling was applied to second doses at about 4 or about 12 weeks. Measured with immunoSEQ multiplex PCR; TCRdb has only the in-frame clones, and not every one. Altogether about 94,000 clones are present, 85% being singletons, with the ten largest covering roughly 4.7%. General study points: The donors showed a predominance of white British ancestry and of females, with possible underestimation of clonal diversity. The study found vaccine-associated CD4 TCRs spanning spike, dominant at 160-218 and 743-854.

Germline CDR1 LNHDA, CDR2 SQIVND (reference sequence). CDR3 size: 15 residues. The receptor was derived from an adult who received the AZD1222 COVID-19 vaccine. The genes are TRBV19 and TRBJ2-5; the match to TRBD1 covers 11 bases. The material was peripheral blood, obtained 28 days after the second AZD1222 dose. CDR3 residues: CASSSGTGGREAQYF. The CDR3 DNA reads TGTGCCAGTAGTTCCGGGACAGGGGGAAGAGAGGCCCAGTACTTC.